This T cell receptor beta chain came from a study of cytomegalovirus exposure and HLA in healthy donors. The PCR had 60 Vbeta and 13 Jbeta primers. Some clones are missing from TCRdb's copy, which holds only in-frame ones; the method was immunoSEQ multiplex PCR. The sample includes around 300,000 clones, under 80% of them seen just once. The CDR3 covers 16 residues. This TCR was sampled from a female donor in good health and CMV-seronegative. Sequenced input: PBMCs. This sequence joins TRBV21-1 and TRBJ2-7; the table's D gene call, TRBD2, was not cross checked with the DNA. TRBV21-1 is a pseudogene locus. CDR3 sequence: CASSVKTGQSSYEQYF. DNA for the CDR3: TGTGCCAGCAGCGTAAAAACGGGTCAGAGCTCCTACGAGCAGTACTTC.